This T cell receptor beta chain was documented in a study of tumor-infiltrating lymphocytes in primary liver carcinoma. Study conclusions and caveats: Between tumor regions, pairs overlapped more than tumor-adjacent and tumor-blood pairs did. CD4+ and CD8+ repertoires could not be compared in these unsorted bulk samples.

Researchers drew blood RNA from unsorted whole blood and extracted germline DNA as well. Infection with HBV was chronic in patients; they were treatment-naive. Germline loops: CDR1 SGHAT, CDR2 FQNNGV. This CDR3 is built from 12 residues. Priming with a constant-region primer yielded TCR beta cDNA from about 450 ng total RNA. Modified slightly, ARM-PCR produced TCR beta libraries over three nested multiplex PCR rounds. It was with TRBV1-TRBV30 forward primers and a C-beta reverse primer that the first two PCR rounds were run, at around 11 cycles each. TCRdb fed the multiplex PCR reads into MiXCR, producing one record per CDR3 protein. The table has 200,000 or so distinct CDR3 sequences, 65% seen once; the top ten hold 6% to 8.5%. Remarks on this clonotype: Its antigen remains unknown. At one end, the junction sequence differs from germline, possibly due to a read error.

Sample: peripheral blood. This TCR was recovered from a woman aged 55-69 years with primary liver carcinoma and hepatitis B virus infection. The chain uses TRBV11-2 and TRBJ1-1; TRBD1 is a possible D gene (5 bases). CDR3 nucleotide sequence: TGTGCTAGCAGCCGAACAGGCGCTGAAGCTTTATTT. Translation gives CASSRTGAEALF.